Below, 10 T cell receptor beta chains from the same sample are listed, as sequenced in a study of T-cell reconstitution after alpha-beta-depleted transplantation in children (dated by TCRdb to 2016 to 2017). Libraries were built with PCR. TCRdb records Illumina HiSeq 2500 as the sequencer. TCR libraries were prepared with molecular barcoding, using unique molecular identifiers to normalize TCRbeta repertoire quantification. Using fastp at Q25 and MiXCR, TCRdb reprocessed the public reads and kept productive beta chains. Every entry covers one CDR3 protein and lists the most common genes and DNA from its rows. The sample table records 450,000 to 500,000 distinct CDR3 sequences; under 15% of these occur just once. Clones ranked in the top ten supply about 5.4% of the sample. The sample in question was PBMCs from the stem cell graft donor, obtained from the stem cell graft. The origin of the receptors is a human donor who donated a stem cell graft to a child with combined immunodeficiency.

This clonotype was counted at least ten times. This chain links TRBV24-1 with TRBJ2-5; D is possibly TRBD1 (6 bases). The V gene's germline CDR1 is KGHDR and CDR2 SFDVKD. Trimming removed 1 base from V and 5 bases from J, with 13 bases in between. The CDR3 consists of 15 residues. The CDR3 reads CATSDLTGPGETQYF. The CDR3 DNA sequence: TGTGCCACCAGTGATTTAACAGGGCCGGGGGAGACCCAGTACTTC.

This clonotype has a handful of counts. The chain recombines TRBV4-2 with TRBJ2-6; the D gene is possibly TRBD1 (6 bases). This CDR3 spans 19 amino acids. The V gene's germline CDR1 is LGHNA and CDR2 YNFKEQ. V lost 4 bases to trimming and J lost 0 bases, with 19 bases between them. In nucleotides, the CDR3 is TGTGCCAGCAGCCTGCTCGGACAGATAACCTTCTCTGGGGCCAACGTCCTGACTTTC. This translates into CASSLLGQITFSGANVLTF.

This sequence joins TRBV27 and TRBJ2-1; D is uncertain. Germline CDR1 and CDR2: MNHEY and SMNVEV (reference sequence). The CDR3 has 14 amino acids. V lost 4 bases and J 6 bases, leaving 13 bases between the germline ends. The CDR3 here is CASSSYWGFNEQFF. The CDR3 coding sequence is TGTGCCAGCAGTTCCTACTGGGGTTTCAATGAGCAGTTCTTC.

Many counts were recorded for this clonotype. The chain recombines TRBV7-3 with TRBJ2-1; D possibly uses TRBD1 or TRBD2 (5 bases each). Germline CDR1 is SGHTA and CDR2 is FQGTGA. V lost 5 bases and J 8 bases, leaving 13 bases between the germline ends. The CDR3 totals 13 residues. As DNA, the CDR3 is TGTGCCAGCAGCAGTGACCCGGGACATGAGCAGTTCTTC. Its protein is CASSSDPGHEQFF.

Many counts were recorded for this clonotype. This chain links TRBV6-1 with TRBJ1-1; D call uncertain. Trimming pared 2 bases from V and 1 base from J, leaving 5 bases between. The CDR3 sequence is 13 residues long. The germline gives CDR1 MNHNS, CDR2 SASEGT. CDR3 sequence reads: CASSETENTEAFF. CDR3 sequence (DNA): TGTGCCAGCAGTGAAACAGAGAACACTGAAGCTTTCTTT.

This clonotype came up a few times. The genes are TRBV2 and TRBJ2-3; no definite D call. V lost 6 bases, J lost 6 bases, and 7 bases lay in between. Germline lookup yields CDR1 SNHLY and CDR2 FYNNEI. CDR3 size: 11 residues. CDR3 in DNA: TGTGCCAGCAGGACTGGGGATACGCAGTATTTT. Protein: CASRTGDTQYF.

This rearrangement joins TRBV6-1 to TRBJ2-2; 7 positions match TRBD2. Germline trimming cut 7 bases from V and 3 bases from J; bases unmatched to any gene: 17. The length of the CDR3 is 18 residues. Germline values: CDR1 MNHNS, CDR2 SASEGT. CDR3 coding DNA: TGTGCCAGCACTCCTCAAGGGGTGCTGGCGGGAGACACCGGGGAGCTGTTTTTT. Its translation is CASTPQGVLAGDTGELFF.

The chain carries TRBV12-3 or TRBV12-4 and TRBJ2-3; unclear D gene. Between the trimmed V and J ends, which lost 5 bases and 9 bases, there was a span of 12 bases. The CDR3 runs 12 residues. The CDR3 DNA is TGTGCCAGCAGTCCTGGACCCCGGACGCAGTATTTT. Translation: CASSPGPRTQYF.

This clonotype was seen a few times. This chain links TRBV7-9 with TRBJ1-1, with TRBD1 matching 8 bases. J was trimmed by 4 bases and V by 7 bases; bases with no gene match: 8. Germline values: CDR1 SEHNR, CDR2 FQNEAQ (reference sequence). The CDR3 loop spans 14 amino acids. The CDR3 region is CASNKATGGTEAFF. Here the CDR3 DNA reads TGTGCCAGCAACAAAGCCACAGGGGGCACTGAAGCTTTCTTT.

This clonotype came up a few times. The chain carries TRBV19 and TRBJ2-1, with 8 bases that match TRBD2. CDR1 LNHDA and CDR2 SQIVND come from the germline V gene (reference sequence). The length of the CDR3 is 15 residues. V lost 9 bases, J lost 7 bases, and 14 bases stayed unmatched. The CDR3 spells CASRKLAGRWNEQFF. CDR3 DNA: TGTGCCAGCCGAAAGCTAGCGGGTCGATGGAATGAGCAGTTCTTC.